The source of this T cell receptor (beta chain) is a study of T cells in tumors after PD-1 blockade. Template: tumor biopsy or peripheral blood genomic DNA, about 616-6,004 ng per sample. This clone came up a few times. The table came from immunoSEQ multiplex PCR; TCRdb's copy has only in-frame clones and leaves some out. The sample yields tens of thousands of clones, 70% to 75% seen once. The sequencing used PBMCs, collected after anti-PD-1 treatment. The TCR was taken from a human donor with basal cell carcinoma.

This chain's CDR3 is CASSASGLAGVLWWETQYF. CDR3 coding DNA: TGTGCCAGCAGTGCTTCCGGACTAGCGGGAGTGCTTTGGTGGGAGACCCAGTACTTC. The rearrangement joins TRBV28 to TRBJ2-5; 13 bases line up with TRBD2. V dropped 5 bases and J dropped 5; count of bases not matched to a gene: 17. Germline V lookup: CDR1 MDHEN, CDR2 SYDVKM. The CDR3 runs to 19 residues.